Listed below are T cell receptor beta chains from one sample, sequenced in a study of blood T cells in healthy people across ages. In TCRdb, the 5' RACE reads were re-called with MiXCR into one record per CDR3 protein. The table has hundreds of thousands of distinct CDR3 sequences, about 32% seen once. Specimen: blood. The source is a woman older than 75 in good health. The CDR3 runs from the conserved cysteine through the conserved F or W. A D gene is named only where the DNA matches it firmly. Some rows mark clone size as missing; the rest say once, few, many or name a class of expanded clone.

V	D	J	size	length	DNA	CDR3
TRBV7-9	.	TRBJ2-7	.	13	TGTGCCAGCGGATCGAACCTAAAATACGAGCAGTACTTC	CASGSNLKYEQYF
TRBV7-9	.	TRBJ1-1	many	15	TGTGCCAGCACCGGCGGGGCTCTACGGAACACTGAAGCTTTCTTT	CASTGGALRNTEAFF
TRBV20-1	.	TRBJ2-7	many	15	TGCAGTGCTTGGAAGGGGACAACCTCCTCCTACGAGCAGTACTTC	CSAWKGTTSSYEQYF
TRBV5-1	.	TRBJ1-1	.	14	TGCGCCAGCAGCATGACAGGTTGGGTAGATGAAGCTTTCTTT	CASSMTGWVDEAFF
TRBV29-1	TRBD1	TRBJ2-7	.	13	TGCAGCGTGGGGATTACAGGGGGCTACGAGCAGTACTTC	CSVGITGGYEQYF
TRBV5-1	.	TRBJ2-2	.	14	TGCGCCAGCAGCATGAAAGACAACACCGGGGAGCTGTTTTTT	CASSMKDNTGELFF
TRBV5-1	.	TRBJ1-4	many	15	TGCGCCAGCAGCTTGGTCGGGGGGAATCGCGAAAAACTGTTTTTT	CASSLVGGNREKLFF
TRBV7-3	TRBD2	TRBJ2-3	many	16	TGTGCCAGCAGCTTCGGGGGGGGGATTCACACAGATACGCAGTATTTT	CASSFGGGIHTDTQYF
TRBV7-9	.	TRBJ2-5	many	14	TGTGCCAGCAGCTTAGATTTGACCGCTGAGACCCAGTACTTC	CASSLDLTAETQYF
TRBV20-1	TRBD2	TRBJ2-5	many	14	TGCAGTGCTAGGCCCGGGGGGGGGGACGAGACCCAGTACTTC	CSARPGGGDETQYF
TRBV7-3	.	TRBJ2-1	.	14	TGTGCCAGCGCCGATGGGGTAGCAATGTATGAGCAGTTCTTC	CASADGVAMYEQFF
TRBV7-3	.	TRBJ2-1	few	11	TGTGCCAGCAGTTCTCGAGGTGAGCAGTTCTTC	CASSSRGEQFF
TRBV28	.	TRBJ2-3	many	14	TGTGCCAGCAGTAGGGACCTGAGGGCAGATACGCAGTATTTT	CASSRDLRADTQYF
TRBV5-6	.	TRBJ2-6	few	14	TGTGCCAGCAGCTGGGGGGTCGGGGCCAACGTCCTGACTTTC	CASSWGVGANVLTF
TRBV6-1	TRBD1	TRBJ2-7	few	15	TGTGCCAGCAGGGAAGGGGGGACAGGGTATTACGAGCAGTACTTC	CASREGGTGYYEQYF
TRBV24-1	.	TRBJ2-1	many	16	TGTGCCACCAGTGACTCGGACAGCGGCGCCTACAATGAGCAGTTCTTC	CATSDSDSGAYNEQFF
TRBV6-4	.	TRBJ1-1	.	13	TGTGCCAGCGGTGTAACACTTCAGGCTGAAGCTTTCTTT	CASGVTLQAEAFF
TRBV6-1	.	TRBJ1-1	few	15	TGTGCCAGCAGTGTGGCAGGGCGCGGTCGAGTTGAAGCTTTCTTT	CASSVAGRGRVEAFF
TRBV20-1	.	TRBJ1-6	many	16	TGCAGTGCTAGAGTTGGGGGGCTCGGAGGTAATTCACCCCTCCACTTT	CSARVGGLGGNSPLHF
TRBV4-1	.	TRBJ2-7	many	13	TGTGCCAGCAGCCCGGGGCTGGCCTACGAGCAGTACTTC	CASSPGLAYEQYF
TRBV18	TRBD2	TRBJ2-7	.	19	TGTGCCAGCTCGGGGACGGGCCCGGGACTAGCGGGGCCTTACAATGAGCAGTACTTC	CASSGTGPGLAGPYNEQYF
TRBV7-8	.	TRBJ2-5	many	14	TGTGCCAGCAGCTCTGGGACTTGGCGAGAGACCCAGTACTTC	CASSSGTWRETQYF
TRBV5-1	TRBD1	TRBJ1-6	few	14	TGCGCCAGCAGCTTGGGGGGACAGAATTCACCCCTCCACTTT	CASSLGGQNSPLHF
TRBV2	.	TRBJ1-2	few	16	TGTGCCAGCAGTGATCCGGGGGTCTCTGGTGTGTATGGCTACACCTTC	CASSDPGVSGVYGYTF
TRBV15	.	TRBJ2-4	few	16	TGTGCCACCAGCAGGACCGGAATAGGTGGCAGTTACATTCAGTACTTC	CATSRTGIGGSYIQYF
TRBV29-1	TRBD1	TRBJ2-1	.	14	TGCAGCGCCGTTGTAGACAGGGGACATGATGAGCAGTTCTTC	CSAVVDRGHDEQFF
TRBV20-1	TRBD2	TRBJ2-5	many	13	TGCAGTGCTTATAGCGGGGGGGAAGAGACCCAGTACTTC	CSAYSGGEETQYF